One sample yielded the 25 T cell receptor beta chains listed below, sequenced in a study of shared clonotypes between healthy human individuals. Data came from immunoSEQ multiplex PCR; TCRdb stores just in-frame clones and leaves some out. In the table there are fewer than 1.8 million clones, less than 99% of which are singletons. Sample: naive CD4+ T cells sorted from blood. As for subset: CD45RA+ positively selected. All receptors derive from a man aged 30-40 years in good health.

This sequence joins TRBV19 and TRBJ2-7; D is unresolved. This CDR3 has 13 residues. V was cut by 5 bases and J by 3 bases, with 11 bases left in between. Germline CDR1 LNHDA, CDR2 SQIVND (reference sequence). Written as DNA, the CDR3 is TGTGCCAGTAGTGAACGCAGTTTCTACGAGCAGTACTTC. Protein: CASSERSFYEQYF.

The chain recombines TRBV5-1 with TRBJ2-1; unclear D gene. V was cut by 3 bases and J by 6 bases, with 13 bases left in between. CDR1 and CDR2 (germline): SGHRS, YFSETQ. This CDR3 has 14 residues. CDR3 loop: CASSSLDKSNEQFF. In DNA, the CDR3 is TGCGCCAGCAGCTCTTTGGATAAGTCCAATGAGCAGTTCTTC.

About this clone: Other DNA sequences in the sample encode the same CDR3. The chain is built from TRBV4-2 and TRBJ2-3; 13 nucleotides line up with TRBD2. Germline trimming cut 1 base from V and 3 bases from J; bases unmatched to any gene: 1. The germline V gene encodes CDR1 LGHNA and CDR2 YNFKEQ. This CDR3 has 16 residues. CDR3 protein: CASSQGTSGSTDTQYF. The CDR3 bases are TGTGCCAGCAGCCAAGGGACTAGCGGGAGTACAGATACGCAGTATTTT.

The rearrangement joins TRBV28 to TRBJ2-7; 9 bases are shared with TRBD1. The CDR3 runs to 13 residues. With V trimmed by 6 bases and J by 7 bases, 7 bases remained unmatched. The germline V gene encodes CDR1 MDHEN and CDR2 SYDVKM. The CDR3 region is CASRGTGREEQYF. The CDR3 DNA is TGTGCCAGCAGGGGGACAGGGCGGGAAGAGCAGTACTTC.

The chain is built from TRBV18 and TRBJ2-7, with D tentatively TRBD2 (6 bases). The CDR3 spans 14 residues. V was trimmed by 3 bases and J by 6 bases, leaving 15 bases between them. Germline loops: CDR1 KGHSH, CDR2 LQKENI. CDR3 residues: CASSPTSSGSEQYF. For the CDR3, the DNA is TGTGCCAGCTCACCTACTAGCTCTGGGTCCGAGCAGTACTTC.

The DNA for the CDR3 is TGTGCCAGTAGTGCTCGTCAGGGGGCCGGCAATCAGCCCCAGCATTTT. It codes for CASSARQGAGNQPQHF. The chain carries TRBV19 and TRBJ1-5, with 8 bases aligning to TRBD1. CDR1 is LNHDA and CDR2 is SQIVND in the germline V gene (reference sequence). The V gene end was trimmed by 5 bases and the J gene end by 2 bases; junction bases not matched to a gene: 8. This CDR3 is 16 amino acids long.

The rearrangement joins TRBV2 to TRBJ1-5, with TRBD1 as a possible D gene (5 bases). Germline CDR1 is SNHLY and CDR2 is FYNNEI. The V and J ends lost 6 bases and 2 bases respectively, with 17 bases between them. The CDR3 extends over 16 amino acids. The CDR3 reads CASRIGTAGGNQPQHF. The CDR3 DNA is TGTGCCAGCAGGATAGGGACCGCTGGCGGCAATCAGCCCCAGCATTTT.

In DNA, the CDR3 is TGTGCCAGCAGGTGGTCGGGGTTGGCGGAGACCCAGTACTTC. Amino acids: CASRWSGLAETQYF. The chain carries TRBV2 and TRBJ2-5, with D tentatively TRBD2 (5 bases). Germline assignment: CDR1 SNHLY and CDR2 FYNNEI. Trimming left V 6 bases short and J 5 bases short, with 16 bases between. The CDR3 has 14 residues.

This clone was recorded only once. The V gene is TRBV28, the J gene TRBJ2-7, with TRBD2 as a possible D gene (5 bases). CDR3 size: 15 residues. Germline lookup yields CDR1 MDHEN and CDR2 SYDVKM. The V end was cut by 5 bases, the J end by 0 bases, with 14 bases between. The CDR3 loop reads CASSPHQRSSYEQYF. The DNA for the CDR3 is TGTGCCAGCAGTCCGCACCAGCGGAGCTCCTACGAGCAGTACTTC.

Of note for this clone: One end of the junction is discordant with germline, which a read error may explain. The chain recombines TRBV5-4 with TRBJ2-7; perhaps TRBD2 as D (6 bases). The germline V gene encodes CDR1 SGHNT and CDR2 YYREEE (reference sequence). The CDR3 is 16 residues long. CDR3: CASSLEGLRKVREQYF. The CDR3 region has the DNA TGTGCCAGCAGTTTGGAGGGCCTTCGGAAGGTGAGGGAGCAGTACTTC.

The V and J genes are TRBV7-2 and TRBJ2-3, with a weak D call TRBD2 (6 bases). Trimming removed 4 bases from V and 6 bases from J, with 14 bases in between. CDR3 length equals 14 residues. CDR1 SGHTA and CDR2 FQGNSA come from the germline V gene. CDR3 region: CASSSRLVSDTQYF. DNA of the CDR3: TGTGCCAGCAGCTCCAGACTAGTTTCGGATACGCAGTATTTT.

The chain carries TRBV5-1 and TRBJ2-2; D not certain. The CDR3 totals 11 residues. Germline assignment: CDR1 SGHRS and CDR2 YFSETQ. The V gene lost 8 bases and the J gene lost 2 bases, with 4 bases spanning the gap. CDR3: CASLNTGELFF. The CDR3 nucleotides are TGCGCCAGTCTAAACACCGGGGAGCTGTTTTTT.

CDR3 DNA: TGCGCCAGCAGCTTGGAGGTGCTAAGCACAGATACGCAGTATTTT. It is translated as CASSLEVLSTDTQYF. This chain links TRBV5-1 with TRBJ2-3, with no clear D. This CDR3 spans 15 amino acids. V was pared by 0 bases and J by 0 bases, with 8 bases between. Looked up from germline, CDR1 is SGHRS and CDR2 is YFSETQ.

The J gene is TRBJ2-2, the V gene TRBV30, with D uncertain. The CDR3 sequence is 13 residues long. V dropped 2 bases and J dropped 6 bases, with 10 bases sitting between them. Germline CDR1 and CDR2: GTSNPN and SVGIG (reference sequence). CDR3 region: CAWSSLVAGELFF. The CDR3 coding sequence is TGTGCCTGGAGTTCTCTAGTGGCCGGGGAGCTGTTTTTT.

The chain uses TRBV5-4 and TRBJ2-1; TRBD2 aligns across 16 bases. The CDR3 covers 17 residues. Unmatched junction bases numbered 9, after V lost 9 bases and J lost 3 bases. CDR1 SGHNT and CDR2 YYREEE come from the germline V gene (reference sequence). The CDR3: CAMPGLAGGPYYNEQFF. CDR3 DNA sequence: TGTGCCATGCCGGGACTAGCGGGAGGGCCATACTACAATGAGCAGTTCTTC.

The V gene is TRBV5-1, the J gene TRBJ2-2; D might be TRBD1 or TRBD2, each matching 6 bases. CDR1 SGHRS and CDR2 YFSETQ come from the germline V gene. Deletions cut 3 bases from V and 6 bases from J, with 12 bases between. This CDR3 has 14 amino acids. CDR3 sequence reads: CASSSPGASGELFF. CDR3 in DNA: TGCGCCAGCAGCTCGCCGGGGGCGTCCGGGGAGCTGTTTTTT.

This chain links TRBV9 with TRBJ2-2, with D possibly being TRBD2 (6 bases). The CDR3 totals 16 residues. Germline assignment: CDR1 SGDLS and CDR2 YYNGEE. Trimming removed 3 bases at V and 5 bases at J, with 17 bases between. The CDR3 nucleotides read TGTGCCAGCAGCGCCGGGACTGGGGGTTTTACCGGGGAGCTGTTTTTT. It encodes CASSAGTGGFTGELFF. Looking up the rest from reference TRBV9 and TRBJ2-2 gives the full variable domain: DSGVTQTPKHLITATGQRVTLRCSPRSGDLSVYWYQQSLDQGLQFLIQYYNGEERAKGNILERFSAQQFPDLHSELNLSSLELGDSALYFCASSAGTGGFTGELFFGEGSRLTVL.

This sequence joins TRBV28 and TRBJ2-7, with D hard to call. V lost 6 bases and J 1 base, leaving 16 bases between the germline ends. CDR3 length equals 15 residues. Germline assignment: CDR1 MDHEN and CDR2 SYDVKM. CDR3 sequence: CASSTYSGGSYEQYF. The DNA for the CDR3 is TGTGCCAGCAGCACCTACTCCGGTGGTTCCTACGAGCAGTACTTC.

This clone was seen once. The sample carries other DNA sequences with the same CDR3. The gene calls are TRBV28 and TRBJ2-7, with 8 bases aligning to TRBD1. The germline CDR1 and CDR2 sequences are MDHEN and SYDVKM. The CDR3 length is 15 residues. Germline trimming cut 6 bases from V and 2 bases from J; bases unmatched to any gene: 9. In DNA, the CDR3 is TGTGCCAGCAGCCGCACCGGGACAGGCGCCTACGAGCAGTACTTC. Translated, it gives CASSRTGTGAYEQYF.

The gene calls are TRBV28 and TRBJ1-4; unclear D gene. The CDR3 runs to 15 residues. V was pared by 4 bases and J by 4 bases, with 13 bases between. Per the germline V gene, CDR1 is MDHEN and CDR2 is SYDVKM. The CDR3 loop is CASSSPAGINEKLFF. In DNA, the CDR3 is TGTGCCAGCAGTTCCCCAGCGGGAATTAATGAAAAACTGTTTTTT. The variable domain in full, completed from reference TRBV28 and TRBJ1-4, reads DVKVTQSSRYLVKRTGEKVFLECVQDMDHENMFWYRQDPGLGLRLIYFSYDVKMKEKGDIPEGYSVSREKKERFSLILESASTNQTSMYLCASSSPAGINEKLFFGSGTQLSVL.

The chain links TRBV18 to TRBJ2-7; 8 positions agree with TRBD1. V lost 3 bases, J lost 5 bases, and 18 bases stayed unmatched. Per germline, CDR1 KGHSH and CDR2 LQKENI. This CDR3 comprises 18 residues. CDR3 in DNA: TGTGCCAGCTCACCTTCGGACAGGGCTATTTGGAGAGACAACGAGCAGTACTTC. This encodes CASSPSDRAIWRDNEQYF.

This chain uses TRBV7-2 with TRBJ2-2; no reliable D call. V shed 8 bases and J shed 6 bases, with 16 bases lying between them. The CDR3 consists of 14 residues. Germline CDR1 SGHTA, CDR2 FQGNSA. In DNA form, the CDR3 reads TGTGCCAGCCACCCGATTAAGGGCCCCGGGGAGCTGTTTTTT. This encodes CASHPIKGPGELFF. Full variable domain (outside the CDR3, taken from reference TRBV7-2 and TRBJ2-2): GAGVSQSPSNKVTEKGKDVELRCDPISGHTALYWYRQSLGQGLEFLIYFQGNSAPDKSGLPSDRFSAERTGGSVSTLTIQRTQQEDSAVYLCASHPIKGPGELFFGEGSRLTVL.

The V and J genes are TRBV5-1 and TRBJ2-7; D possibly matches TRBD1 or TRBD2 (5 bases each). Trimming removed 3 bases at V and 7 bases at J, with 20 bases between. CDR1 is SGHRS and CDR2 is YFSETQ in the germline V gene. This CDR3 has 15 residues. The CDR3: CASSWDQGVNNEQYF. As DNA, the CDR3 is TGCGCCAGCAGCTGGGACCAGGGTGTAAATAATGAGCAGTACTTC.

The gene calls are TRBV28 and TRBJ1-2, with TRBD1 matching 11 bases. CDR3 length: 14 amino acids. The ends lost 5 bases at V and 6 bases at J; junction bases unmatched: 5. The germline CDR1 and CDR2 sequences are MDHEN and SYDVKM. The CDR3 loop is CASSPGTGGDGYTF. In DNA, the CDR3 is TGTGCCAGCAGTCCTGGGACAGGGGGGGATGGCTACACCTTC.

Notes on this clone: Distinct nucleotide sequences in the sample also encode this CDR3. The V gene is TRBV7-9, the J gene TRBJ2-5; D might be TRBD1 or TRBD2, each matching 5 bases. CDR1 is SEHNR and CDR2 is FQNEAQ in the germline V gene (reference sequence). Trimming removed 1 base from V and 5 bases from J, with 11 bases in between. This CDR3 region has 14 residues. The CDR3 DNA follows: TGTGCCAGCAGCTTAGTTGGGGCGGGCGAGACCCAGTACTTC. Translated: CASSLVGAGETQYF.